The 19 T cell receptor beta chains below all came from one sample that was sequenced in a study of T cells after yellow fever vaccination. TCRdb re-called the 5' RACE reads through MiXCR, storing one row per CDR3 protein. The table shows under 50,000 distinct CDR3 sequences, with around 6.4% occurring only once. The sample in question was PBMCs, either bulk or a sorted T-cell subset (CD4+, CD8+, memory, or dextramer-sorted; not recorded which), obtained 45 days after the yellow fever booster vaccination. These receptors were collected from a man in his thirties or forties who received the YFV17D yellow fever vaccine.

The chain combines TRBV5-1 with TRBJ2-1; 12 nucleotides match TRBD2. The germline gives CDR1 SGHRS, CDR2 YFSETQ. Unmatched junction bases numbered 7, after V lost 3 bases and J lost 9 bases. The CDR3 contains 15 residues. The CDR3 here is CASSYLAGGPGEQFF. For the CDR3, the DNA is TGCGCCAGCAGCTACCTAGCGGGAGGGCCGGGTGAGCAGTTCTTC.

This clonotype has just a few counts. The chain's CDR3 is CASRQGVTYEQYF. DNA of the CDR3: TGTGCCAGCAGACAAGGGGTGACCTACGAGCAGTACTTC. This chain joins TRBV6-6 and TRBJ2-7; D perhaps matches TRBD1 (5 bases). V was shortened by 6 bases and J by 2 bases, with 11 bases between the two germline ends. Germline values: CDR1 MNHNY, CDR2 SVGAGI (reference sequence). CDR3 length: 13 residues.

The chain uses TRBV5-1 and TRBJ1-5, with TRBD1 matching 7 bases. Germline-derived CDR1 and CDR2 are SGHRS and YFSETQ. The CDR3 sequence is 15 residues long. V gave up 0 bases and J gave up 4 bases; unmatched junction bases: 4. The CDR3 is CASSLGQGGNQPQHF. Written as DNA, the CDR3 is TGCGCCAGCAGCTTGGGGCAGGGGGGGAATCAGCCCCAGCATTTT.

For this clonotype: The junction shows a germline mismatch at one end, possibly a read error. The chain links TRBV10-3 to TRBJ2-3, with 9 nucleotides matching TRBD2. The germline V gene has CDR1 ENHRY and CDR2 SYGVKD. This CDR3 has 14 residues. CDR3 sequence reads: CAISEPRLAATQNF. In DNA, the CDR3 is TGTGCCATCAGTGAGCCCCGACTAGCGGCTACGCAGAATTTT.

This clonotype was counted between two and nine times. V is TRBV27 and J is TRBJ2-2; TRBD1 matches at 12 bases. Losses at the gene ends were 6 bases for V and 2 bases for J; bases not matched to a gene: 4. This CDR3 comprises 16 residues. From germline, CDR1 is MNHEY and CDR2 SMNVEV (reference sequence). The CDR3 DNA sequence: TGTGCCAGCAGATTGGGACAGGGGGCTAACACCGGGGAGCTGTTTTTT. Its translation is CASRLGQGANTGELFF.

In this sample, this clonotype turned up many times. The chain uses TRBV5-1 and TRBJ2-2, with 10 bases matching TRBD2. CDR1 is SGHRS, CDR2 YFSETQ, per germline. This CDR3 contains 17 residues. The J segment lost 1 base and the V segment lost 3 bases, leaving 6 bases of the junction unmatched. The CDR3 region has the DNA TGCGCCAGCAGCTCTCCGGGACTAGCGAGGAACACCGGGGAGCTGTTTTTT. Translated, it gives CASSSPGLARNTGELFF.

With regard to this clonotype: A read error is possible here, since a much larger clone lies one base away. This chain links TRBV6-2 or TRBV6-3 with TRBJ2-1; TRBD2 agrees at 11 bases. V shed 6 bases, J shed 5 bases, and the junction held 12 bases outside the gene matches. This CDR3 contains 17 residues. Germline assignment: CDR1 MNHEY and CDR2 SVGEGT. CDR3 region: CASSPVPKLAGDNEQFF. Here the CDR3 DNA reads TGTGCCAGCAGCCCCGTACCGAAACTAGCGGGAGACAATGAGCAGTTCTTC.

The gene calls are TRBV19 and TRBJ2-3, with D possibly being TRBD2 (5 bases). Per the germline V gene, CDR1 is LNHDA and CDR2 is SQIVND (reference sequence). This CDR3 has 15 amino acids. The V gene lost 0 bases and the J gene lost 3 bases, with 10 bases spanning the gap. The chain's CDR3 is CASSIDGIATDTQYF. CDR3 coding DNA: TGTGCCAGTAGTATAGACGGGATTGCGACAGATACGCAGTATTTT.

This clonotype was counted a few times. V is TRBV9 and J is TRBJ2-3; TRBD2 aligns across 7 bases. The CDR3 loop spans 19 amino acids. Per germline, CDR1 SGDLS and CDR2 YYNGEE. After removal of 3 bases from V and 4 bases from J, the junction contained 20 bases not matched to a gene. The CDR3 nucleotides read TGTGCCAGCAGCGCGACCGTAGGGGAGACTAGCAAGTCCCCAGATACGCAGTATTTT. Amino acids: CASSATVGETSKSPDTQYF.

As for this clonotype: The junction and the germline gene differ at one end; a read error may be behind it. The rearrangement joins TRBV7-2 to TRBJ2-3, with TRBD1 identical over 11 bases. This CDR3 is built from 17 residues. In germline, CDR1 is SGHTA, CDR2 FQGNSA. CDR3 nucleotides: TGTGCCCGCAGCTTAGTAGGGACAGGGGGGAGCACAGATACGCAGTATTTT. It encodes CARSLVGTGGSTDTQYF.

The genes are TRBV7-2 and TRBJ1-6; D not resolved. Trimming stripped 5 bases from V and 8 bases from J, with 13 bases between. The CDR3 is 14 amino acids. CDR1 SGHTA and CDR2 FQGNSA come from the germline V gene. CDR3 nucleotides: TGTGCCAGCAGCACCGGCGGGTTTTATTCACCCCTCCACTTT. This codes for CASSTGGFYSPLHF.

V gene TRBV3-1 combines with J gene TRBJ1-2; D not certain. The germline CDR1 and CDR2 sequences are LGHDT and YNNKEL (reference sequence). Trimming took 2 bases from V and 5 from J, leaving 9 bases between them. This CDR3 spans 13 amino acids. The chain's CDR3 is CASSQTAPYGYTF. The DNA of the CDR3 is TGTGCCAGCAGCCAAACCGCCCCATATGGCTACACCTTC.

On this clonotype: This sequence may be a read error, since a much larger clone differs from it by one base. The chain recombines TRBV29-1 with TRBJ2-1; TRBD1 matches at 7 bases. The CDR3 runs 15 residues. The V gene's germline CDR1 is SQVTM and CDR2 ANQGSEA. The CDR3: CSVPRPGTDYNKQFF. DNA of the CDR3: TGCAGCGTTCCTAGGCCCGGGACAGACTACAATAAGCAGTTCTTC.

The rearrangement joins TRBV21-1 to TRBJ2-1; TRBD1, as called in the table, went unchecked against the DNA. TRBV21-1 corresponds to a pseudogene. The CDR3 sequence is 15 residues long. CDR3 in DNA: TGTGCCAGCAGCAAAGATCAGGGGGCGAACAATGAGCAGTTCTTC. Residues: CASSKDQGANNEQFF.

V and J are TRBV12-3 or TRBV12-4 and TRBJ1-1; D is ambiguous. This CDR3 comprises 14 residues. V was pared by 3 bases and J by 6 bases, with 14 bases between. The CDR3 coding sequence is TGTGCCAGCAGTTTTATCCGAACTGACTCTGAAGCTTTCTTT. Protein sequence: CASSFIRTDSEAFF.

This clonotype has just a few counts. One end of the junction fails to match germline, which may point to a read error. This sequence joins TRBV7-7 and TRBJ2-1; 9 positions match TRBD1. The length of the CDR3 is 16 residues. Germline values: CDR1 SSHAT, CDR2 FNYEAQ (reference sequence). CDR3 loop: CASSLAETGGSNEQFF. The CDR3 DNA is TGTGCTAGCAGCTTAGCGGAGACAGGGGGGAGTAATGAGCAGTTCTTC.

This rearrangement joins TRBV12-3 or TRBV12-4 to TRBJ2-7; no clear D gene. The CDR3 contains 12 residues. Trimming removed 3 bases at V and 4 bases at J, with 7 bases between. The CDR3 here is CASSFSGYEQYF. CDR3 coding DNA: TGTGCCAGCAGTTTTTCTGGGTACGAGCAGTACTTC.

This clonotype was observed many times. V usage is TRBV5-1 and J usage is TRBJ2-7; no clear D gene. Germline CDR1 SGHRS, CDR2 YFSETQ. The V gene lost 4 bases and the J gene lost 0 bases, with 14 bases spanning the gap. The CDR3 is made up of 15 amino acids. CDR3 nucleotide sequence: TGCGCCAGCAGCCCTTCTCCAGGTAGCTCCTACGAGCAGTACTTC. Residues: CASSPSPGSSYEQYF. Based on the CDR3 plus reference TRBV5-1 and TRBJ2-7, the full variable domain is KAGVTQTPRYLIKTRGQQVTLSCSPISGHRSVSWYQQTPGQGLQFLFEYFSETQRNKGNFPGRFSGRQFSNSRSEMNVSTLELGDSALYLCASSPSPGSSYEQYFGPGTRLTVT.

This clonotype showed up many times. The CDR3 spells CSAREPLSPGELFF. The DNA of the CDR3 is TGCAGTGCTAGAGAACCGTTGAGCCCCGGGGAGCTGTTTTTT. This chain connects TRBV20-1 to TRBJ2-2; D is uncertain. The CDR3 consists of 14 residues. V lost 0 bases and J lost 6, with 11 bases in between. CDR1 is DFQATT, CDR2 SNEGSKA, per germline (reference sequence).